This passage covers 28 T cell receptor beta chains from one sample sequenced in a study of blood T cell repertoires in COVID-19 (dated by TCRdb to about 2020). Libraries came from the immunoSEQ multiplex PCR assay. Held by TCRdb, this immuneACCESS table contains in-frame sequences only and omits some clones. Under half of the omission traces to an unresolved V gene where checked; the cause of the rest is unknown. In this sample the table shows hundreds of thousands of clones, about 90% of which occur a single time. The ten largest account for about 2.2% of the sample. Sequenced input: peripheral blood. The receptor set was obtained from a woman between 45 and 60 years old with acute or convalescent COVID-19.

The chain carries TRBV12-3 or TRBV12-4 and TRBJ1-1; D gene unclear. CDR3 length: 13 residues. Between the trimmed V and J ends, which lost 1 base and 1 base, there was a span of 4 bases. CDR3 sequence reads: CASSLGGNTEAFF. The CDR3 DNA reads TGTGCCAGCAGTTTAGGAGGGAACACTGAAGCTTTCTTT.

The J gene is TRBJ2-7, the V gene TRBV3-1 (or the pseudogene TRBV3-2), with a tentative D call TRBD2 (5 bases). Trimming took 4 bases from V and 0 from J, leaving 13 bases between them. This CDR3 region has 15 residues. The V gene's germline CDR1 is LGHDT and CDR2 YNNKEL (reference sequence). The CDR3 coding sequence is TGTGCCAGCAGCCCACTATCCGAGGGCTCCTACGAGCAGTACTTC. This translates into CASSPLSEGSYEQYF.

The chain recombines TRBV7-2 with TRBJ1-2; TRBD1 is a possible D gene (6 bases). The CDR3 extends over 14 amino acids. Germline CDR1 reads SGHTA; CDR2 reads FQGNSA. Trimming cost V 10 bases and J 8 bases, with 23 bases left between them. The DNA for the CDR3 is TGTGCCATCATCCTACAGGGTACGAAGAGAGGCTACACCTTC. It yields the protein CAIILQGTKRGYTF.

V usage is TRBV10-2 and J usage is TRBJ1-5; D is unclear. This CDR3 region has 13 residues. Germline V gene lookup returns CDR1 WSHSY and CDR2 SAAADI. V was trimmed by 10 bases and J by 5 bases, leaving 15 bases between them. The CDR3 DNA follows: TGCGCCACGGGAACGCAGGTGGATCAGCCCCAGCATTTT. Amino acids: CATGTQVDQPQHF.

V usage is TRBV5-6 and J usage is TRBJ1-3; a possible D gene is TRBD1 (6 bases). Trimming pared 2 bases from V and 4 bases from J, leaving 16 bases between. Germline V lookup: CDR1 SGHDT, CDR2 YYEEEE. This CDR3 is 16 amino acids long. The DNA for the CDR3 is TGTGCCAGCAGCTTATGGATGGGGGCTAACGGAAACACCATATATTTT. This sequence encodes CASSLWMGANGNTIYF.

The rearrangement uses TRBV13 and TRBJ2-3; 7 bases map to TRBD1. Germline CDR1 reads PRHDT; CDR2 reads FYEKMQ (reference sequence). Trimming removed 3 bases from V and 2 bases from J; junction bases left unmatched: 2. The CDR3 has 14 residues. The CDR3 DNA reads TGTGCCAGCAGCTTGGGACAGTTCACAGATACGCAGTATTTT. This codes for CASSLGQFTDTQYF.

The chain joins TRBV6-5 to TRBJ2-7, with 7 bases aligning to TRBD1. The CDR3 is made up of 15 amino acids. Trimming at V came to 4 bases and at J to 4 bases, leaving 10 bases not matched to a gene. The germline V gene has CDR1 MNHEY and CDR2 SVGAGI. CDR3 DNA sequence: TGTGCCAGCAGTTCCACCGGGACAGTCAGTTACGAGCAGTACTTC. Translating it yields CASSSTGTVSYEQYF.

The chain employs TRBV3-1 (or the pseudogene TRBV3-2) and TRBJ1-2, with TRBD1 matching over 7 bases. Germline V lookup: CDR1 LGHDT, CDR2 YNNKEL (reference sequence). The CDR3 contains 15 residues. V lost 2 bases and J lost 10; bases outside the gene matches: 13. The chain's CDR3 is CASSQLQRQGRDYTF. As DNA, the CDR3 is TGTGCCAGCAGCCAACTCCAACGACAGGGACGGGACTACACCTTC.

The J gene is TRBJ1-1, the V gene TRBV7-9; no clear D. The CDR3 runs to 12 residues. CDR1 and CDR2 (germline): SEHNR, FQNEAQ (reference sequence). V lost 4 bases, J lost 7 bases, and 10 bases lay in between. CDR3 bases: TGTGCCAGCAGCTCGGGAGGGTATGAAGCTTTCTTT. It translates to CASSSGGYEAFF.

The chain is built from TRBV13 and TRBJ2-1; D perhaps matches TRBD2 (5 bases). This CDR3 has 16 residues. Germline CDR1 is PRHDT and CDR2 is FYEKMQ (reference sequence). V lost 6 bases and J lost 8, with 23 bases in between. CDR3 residues: CASSPGEGRRTHEQFF. CDR3 DNA: TGTGCCAGCAGTCCTGGTGAGGGCCGGCGTACCCATGAGCAGTTCTTC. Together with reference TRBV13 and TRBJ2-1, the CDR3 gives the full variable domain: AAGVIQSPRHLIKEKRETATLKCYPIPRHDTVYWYQQGPGQDPQFLISFYEKMQSDKGSIPDRFSAQQFSDYHSELNMSSLELGDSALYFCASSPGEGRRTHEQFFGPGTRLTVL.

The chain couples TRBV27 to TRBJ2-3; TRBD2 matches at 13 bases. CDR1 and CDR2 (germline): MNHEY, SMNVEV (reference sequence). The CDR3 length is 15 residues. J was trimmed by 6 bases and V by 3 bases; bases with no gene match: 3. The CDR3 DNA follows: TGTGCCAGCAGTTTTGGACTAGCGGGAGTGGATACGCAGTATTTT. Its translation: CASSFGLAGVDTQYF.

CDR3 region: CASSLQQGANVLTF. The CDR3 nucleotides are TGTGCCAGCAGCTTGCAACAGGGGGCCAACGTCCTGACTTTC. The rearrangement uses TRBV5-4 and TRBJ2-6; D gene uncertain. V was shortened by 1 base and J by 4 bases, with 6 bases between the two germline ends. The germline CDR1 and CDR2 sequences are SGHNT and YYREEE (reference sequence). The CDR3 contains 14 residues.

The V call is TRBV6-6, the J call TRBJ2-1; 14 positions match TRBD2. J lost 3 bases, V lost 5 bases, and 3 bases had no gene match. Germline-derived CDR1 and CDR2 are MNHNY and SVGAGI (reference sequence). There are 16 residues in the CDR3. CDR3 sequence reads: CASSPTSGRDYNEQFF. DNA of the CDR3: TGTGCCAGCAGTCCGACTAGCGGGAGGGACTACAATGAGCAGTTCTTC.

The chain employs TRBV5-4 and TRBJ1-2; TRBD1 is a possible D gene (6 bases). V lost 4 bases and J lost 1, with 17 bases in between. CDR3 size: 16 residues. Germline CDR1 is SGHNT and CDR2 is YYREEE (reference sequence). In DNA form, the CDR3 reads TGTGCCAGCAGCCCCTTTACGGGGGGCTTTAACTATGGCTACACCTTC. Amino acid sequence: CASSPFTGGFNYGYTF.

The chain has TRBV28 and TRBJ1-1, with D tentatively TRBD1 (5 bases). The CDR3 extends over 16 amino acids. Germline CDR1 MDHEN, CDR2 SYDVKM. Trimming pared 3 bases from V and 1 base from J, leaving 15 bases between. For the CDR3, the DNA is TGTGCCAGCAGTTTTTGGCGCGGGGGTGCGAACACTGAAGCTTTCTTT. Protein: CASSFWRGGANTEAFF.

This clone showed up just once. The chain uses TRBV5-6 and TRBJ1-1, with TRBD1 as a possible D gene (5 bases). The CDR3 length is 13 residues. Looked up from germline, CDR1 is SGHDT and CDR2 is YYEEEE. The V and J ends lost 1 base and 5 bases respectively, with 9 bases between them. The CDR3, as DNA: TGTGCCAGCAGCTTGAGCCAGGGTACTGAAGCTTTCTTT. Translation gives CASSLSQGTEAFF.

The V call is TRBV3-1 (or the pseudogene TRBV3-2), the J call TRBJ1-1, with D unresolved. The length of the CDR3 is 13 residues. The V gene's germline CDR1 is LGHDT and CDR2 YNNKEL (reference sequence). The V and J ends lost 1 base and 11 bases respectively, with 14 bases between them. Here the CDR3 reads CASSQGGVAQAFF. DNA for the CDR3: TGTGCCAGCAGCCAAGGCGGGGTGGCGCAGGCTTTCTTT.

The V gene is TRBV30, the J gene TRBJ2-7; D remains unclear. This CDR3 region has 12 residues. Germline V gene sequence: CDR1 GTSNPN, CDR2 SVGIG (reference sequence). Trimming took off 2 bases at V and 7 bases at J, with 12 bases between the two ends. As DNA, the CDR3 is TGTGCCTGGAGTACCTCCACTGTGGAGCAGTACTTC. Translating it yields CAWSTSTVEQYF.

The chain is built from TRBV9 and TRBJ2-1; D perhaps matches TRBD2 (6 bases). CDR1 is SGDLS, CDR2 YYNGEE, per germline. CDR3 length: 15 residues. Deletions cut 2 bases from V and 2 bases from J, with 11 bases between. In nucleotides, the CDR3 is TGTGCCAGCAGCGTCACGACTAGGCCCTACAATGAGCAGTTCTTC. Protein product: CASSVTTRPYNEQFF.

This clone was recorded once. V gene TRBV2 combines with J gene TRBJ2-1, with 10 bases that match TRBD2. The ends lost 4 bases at V and 7 bases at J; junction bases unmatched: 7. CDR1 and CDR2 (germline): SNHLY, FYNNEI. The CDR3 is 15 residues long. The CDR3 loop reads CASSVSSGSLNEQFF. In nucleotides, the CDR3 is TGTGCCAGCAGTGTCTCTAGCGGGAGTCTGAATGAGCAGTTCTTC.

The V call is TRBV11-2, the J call TRBJ2-5; D may be TRBD2 (6 bases). V was trimmed by 0 bases and J by 5 bases, leaving 13 bases between them. This CDR3 comprises 15 residues. CDR1 SGHAT and CDR2 FQNNGV come from the germline V gene. The DNA of the CDR3 is TGTGCCAGCAGCTTAGACGGCGGAGGGCGGGAGACCCAGTACTTC. It encodes CASSLDGGGRETQYF.

This clone appeared a single time. The J gene is TRBJ2-2, the V gene TRBV5-1; 8 positions match TRBD1. V lost 3 bases and J lost 7; bases outside the gene matches: 8. CDR1 is SGHRS and CDR2 is YFSETQ in the germline V gene. This CDR3 region has 15 residues. In nucleotides, the CDR3 is TGCGCCAGCAGCTCCCACAGGGGGGAAATCGGGGAGCTGTTTTTT. Protein sequence: CASSSHRGEIGELFF.

V is TRBV7-9 and J is TRBJ1-2, with TRBD1 identical over 11 bases. Germline V lookup: CDR1 SEHNR, CDR2 FQNEAQ (reference sequence). This CDR3 spans 15 amino acids. The trim removed 5 bases at V and 7 bases at J, leaving 9 bases unmatched. CDR3 bases: TGTGCCAGCAGCCTGGCCGGGACAGGGGGATTTGGCTACACCTTC. Translated: CASSLAGTGGFGYTF.

As DNA, the CDR3 is TGCGCCAGCAGCCAGGAGACAGGGTATTCACCCCTCCACTTT. Encoded protein: CASSQETGYSPLHF. The chain carries TRBV4-3 and TRBJ1-6; 7 nucleotides align to TRBD1. The V segment lost 3 bases and the J segment 8 bases; nucleotides outside the gene matches: 4. The CDR3 consists of 14 residues. The germline V gene has CDR1 LGHNA and CDR2 YSLEER.

The chain links TRBV5-1 to TRBJ2-7, with D perhaps TRBD2 (6 bases). Trimming took off 3 bases at V and 5 bases at J, with 15 bases between the two ends. The CDR3 is made up of 14 amino acids. Germline values: CDR1 SGHRS, CDR2 YFSETQ. Written as DNA, the CDR3 is TGCGCCAGCAGCTCTAGGGAGGTGTGGAACGAGCAGTACTTC. Translating it yields CASSSREVWNEQYF.

The V call is TRBV11-2, the J call TRBJ2-6; D is uncertain. CDR3 length: 17 amino acids. CDR1 SGHAT and CDR2 FQNNGV come from the germline V gene. V was shortened by 6 bases and J by 0 bases, with 15 bases between the two germline ends. The CDR3 region is CASSRVSLGSGANVLTF. The CDR3 DNA follows: TGTGCCAGCAGTCGAGTTTCTCTAGGCTCTGGGGCCAACGTCCTGACTTTC.

The rearrangement joins TRBV13 to TRBJ2-7, with D possibly TRBD1 on 6 matching bases. V lost 0 bases to trimming and J lost 3 bases, with 15 bases between them. Per germline, CDR1 PRHDT and CDR2 FYEKMQ (reference sequence). The CDR3 has 16 amino acids. CDR3 sequence reads: CASSLGRQDGFYEQYF. CDR3 bases: TGTGCCAGCAGCTTAGGCCGACAGGACGGTTTCTACGAGCAGTACTTC.

The chain couples TRBV6-5 to TRBJ2-1, with TRBD2 identical over 8 bases. The CDR3 contains 14 residues. V was pared by 2 bases and J by 8 bases, with 5 bases of the junction left unmatched. Per germline, CDR1 MNHEY and CDR2 SVGAGI. CDR3 sequence: CASSYATGRDEQFF. The CDR3, as DNA: TGTGCCAGCAGTTACGCCACCGGGAGGGATGAGCAGTTCTTC.